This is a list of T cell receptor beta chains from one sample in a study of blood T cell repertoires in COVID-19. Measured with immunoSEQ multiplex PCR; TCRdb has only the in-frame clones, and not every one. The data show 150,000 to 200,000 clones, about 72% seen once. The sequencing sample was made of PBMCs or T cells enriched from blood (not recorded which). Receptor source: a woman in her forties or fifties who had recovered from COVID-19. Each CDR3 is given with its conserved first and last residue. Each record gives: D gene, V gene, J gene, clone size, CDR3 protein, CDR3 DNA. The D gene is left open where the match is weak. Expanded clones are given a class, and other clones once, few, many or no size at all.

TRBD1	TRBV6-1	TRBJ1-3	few	CASSEALGTGAGNTIYF	TGTGCCAGCAGTGAAGCGCTAGGGACAGGGGCTGGAAACACCATATATTTT
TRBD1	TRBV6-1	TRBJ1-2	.	CASSERTGPNYGYTF	TGTGCCAGCAGTGAACGGACAGGTCCTAACTATGGCTACACCTTC
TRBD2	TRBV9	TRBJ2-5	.	CASTPEGLAGQETQYF	TGTGCCAGCACCCCTGAGGGACTAGCGGGTCAAGAGACCCAGTACTTC
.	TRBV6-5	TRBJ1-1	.	CASRSTGRWTEAFF	TGTGCCAGCAGGTCAACAGGGAGATGGACTGAAGCTTTCTTT
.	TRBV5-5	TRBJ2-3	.	CASSGSWADTQYF	TGTGCCAGCAGCGGGAGTTGGGCAGATACGCAGTATTTT
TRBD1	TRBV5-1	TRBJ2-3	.	CASSLSDGQGITQYF	TGCGCCAGCAGCTTATCCGACGGACAGGGCATAACGCAGTATTTT
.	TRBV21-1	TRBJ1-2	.	CASTTSNPRSYGYTF	TGTGCCAGCACCACATCGAACCCTAGGTCCTATGGCTACACCTTC
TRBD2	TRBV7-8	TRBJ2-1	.	CASSLYVGLAGDEQFF	TGTGCCAGCAGCTTATACGTTGGACTAGCGGGAGATGAGCAGTTCTTC
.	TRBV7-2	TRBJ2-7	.	CASSLGAIYEQYF	TGTGCCAGCAGCTTAGGGGCGATCTACGAGCAGTACTTC
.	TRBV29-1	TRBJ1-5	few	CSVGEGQPQHF	TGCAGCGTGGGGGAGGGTCAGCCCCAGCATTTT
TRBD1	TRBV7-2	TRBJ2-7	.	CASSSWTGYEQYF	TGTGCCAGCAGCTCATGGACAGGGTACGAGCAGTACTTC
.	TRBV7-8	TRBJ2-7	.	CASSLRWANQYEQYF	TGTGCCAGCAGCTTAAGATGGGCCAACCAATACGAGCAGTACTTC
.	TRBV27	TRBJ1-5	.	CASSPRGVGNQPQHF	TGTGCCAGCAGCCCCAGGGGTGTTGGCAATCAGCCCCAGCATTTT
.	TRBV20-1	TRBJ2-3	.	CSASPWRGTDTQYF	TGCAGTGCTAGTCCCTGGAGGGGCACAGATACGCAGTATTTT
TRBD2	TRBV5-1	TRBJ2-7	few	CASSFTSGGPYEQYF	TGCGCCAGCAGCTTTACTAGCGGGGGCCCTTACGAGCAGTACTTC
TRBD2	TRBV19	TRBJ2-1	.	CASSIGRERKNEQFF	TGTGCCAGTAGTATTGGGCGGGAGAGGAAAAATGAGCAGTTCTTC
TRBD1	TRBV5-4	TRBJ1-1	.	CASSLIDRGSTEAFF	TGTGCCAGCAGCCTGATAGACAGGGGGAGCACTGAAGCTTTCTTT
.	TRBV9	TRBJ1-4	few	CASSVGEVANEKLFF	TGTGCCAGCAGCGTAGGGGAGGTGGCTAATGAAAAACTGTTTTTT
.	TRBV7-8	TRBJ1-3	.	CASSLNREGPGSGNTIYF	TGTGCCAGCAGCTTAAACAGGGAAGGTCCCGGGTCTGGAAACACCATATATTTT
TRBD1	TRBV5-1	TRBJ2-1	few	CASSLVGQPIYNEQFF	TGCGCCAGCAGCTTGGTGGGACAGCCCATCTACAATGAGCAGTTCTTC
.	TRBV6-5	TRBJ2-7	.	CASSYRESRTYEQYF	TGTGCCAGCAGTTACAGGGAGAGTCGCACCTACGAGCAGTACTTC
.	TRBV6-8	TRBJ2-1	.	CASRDQGGFSYNEQFF	TGTGCCAGCAGAGACCAGGGCGGATTCTCCTACAATGAGCAGTTCTTC